This T cell receptor beta chain was retrieved from a study of cytomegalovirus exposure and HLA in healthy donors. About the research overall: A data release that came early held tens of millions of unique TCRs from HLA-typed donors. Study-level results: In vitro work confirmed that a few CMV-associated chains recognize CMV antigens. The study put 150 or so TCR beta chains on its list as cytomegalovirus-associated.

Both 60 Vbeta primers and 13 Jbeta primers went into the PCR. Libraries were prepared by immunoSEQ multiplex PCR; TCRdb keeps only in-frame clonotypes and omits some of them. This sample carries about 83,000 clones, roughly 75% of them seen once, and the ten largest clones take around 4.2%. On this clone: Its antigen is not known.

Trimming left V 0 bases short and J 4 bases short, with 7 bases between. This CDR3 has 13 residues. From germline, CDR1 is GTSNPN and CDR2 SVGIG (reference sequence). The J gene is TRBJ1-5, the V gene TRBV30; D is undetermined. The sample was PBMCs. This clonotype was sampled from a man between 60 and 75 years old in good health and CMV-seronegative. Here the CDR3 DNA reads TGTGCCTGGAGTGTAGGAGTGAATCAGCCCCAGCATTTT. Its protein product is CAWSVGVNQPQHF. Using reference TRBV30 and TRBJ1-5 for the parts outside the CDR3, the full variable domain is SQTIHQWPATLVQPVGSPLSLECTVEGTSNPNLYWYRQAAGRGLQLLFYSVGIGQISSEVPQNLSASRPQDRQFILSSKKLLLSDSGFYLCAWSVGVNQPQHFGDGTRLSIL.